In its sample, the clone carrying this T cell receptor beta chain was seen many times. The data originate from a study of prognosis after radiotherapy for stage I lung cancer. This CDR3 has 15 residues. Between the trimmed V and J ends, which lost 5 bases and 1 base, there was a span of 14 bases. Per the germline V gene, CDR1 is SEHNR and CDR2 is FQNEAQ (reference sequence). Genomic DNA yielded TCR beta CDR3, amplified by two-round multiplex PCR. Gene-specific TRBV and TRBJ primers were used in PCR round one. Each CDR3 protein gets one entry after TCRdb re-called the multiplex PCR reads with MiXCR. The sample lists some 34,000 distinct CDR3 sequences, around 30% occurring once.

This chain joins TRBV7-9 and TRBJ1-1, with D perhaps TRBD1 (5 bases). This TCR derives from a donor over 45 with non-small cell lung cancer. Sequences were derived from PBMCs, sampled before or after stereotactic body radiation therapy (not recorded which). The CDR3 loop reads CASSPQQGRNTEAFF. The CDR3, as DNA: TGTGCCAGCAGCCCGCAGCAGGGTCGGAACACTGAAGCTTTCTTT.